The sequence of this T cell receptor (beta chain) was determined in a study of radiation and T cells in renal cell carcinoma. Study-level information: Nephrectomy followed 15 Gy stereotactic body radiation by 4 weeks. Findings and caveats of the study: Top tumor clonotypes rose in blood 2 weeks post-radiation, then contracted.

Germline assignment: CDR1 MNHNS and CDR2 SASEGT. V lost 3 bases and J lost 0; bases outside the gene matches: 10. The CDR3 contains 18 residues. Sequenced by immunoSEQ multiplex PCR; TCRdb stores in-frame clones only, minus some. The repertoire holds roughly 150,000 clones, with approximately 88% as singletons. The time point is: blood 2 weeks post-SBRT. Treatment indicated: 15 Gy SBRT to primary tumor, nephrectomy 4 weeks later. After SBRT, blood was collected at 2 and 4 weeks, plus baseline. Clear cell pathology was present in this patient's renal cell carcinoma. A note on this clone: Its antigen remains unknown.

The sequence was collected from a woman in her forties or fifties with renal cell carcinoma. The rearrangement links TRBV6-1 to TRBJ2-3; TRBD1 matches at 9 bases. The source was blood, collected from a patient whose treatment included radiotherapy and nephrectomy. The CDR3 DNA reads TGTGCCAGCAGTGACCGGGACAGGGTCACCTCTAGCACAGATACGCAGTATTTT. Protein product: CASSDRDRVTSSTDTQYF.